This T cell receptor (beta chain) originates from a study of T cell repertoires in cytomegalovirus infection. On the study more broadly: Indications came from public TCR beta signatures; they pointed to CMV infection and to a matching HLA type. The study, taken as a whole, reports: HLA-C-restricted, CMV-specific TCR beta clonotypes were dominant ex vivo.

Trimming shortened V by 4 bases and J by 3 bases, and 13 bases separated the two germline ends. The germline gives CDR1 SGHAT, CDR2 FQNNGV. The CDR3 contains 16 residues. This clonotype was recorded at least ten times. Antigen specificity is unknown. TCRdb re-called the reads through MiXCR, storing one row per CDR3 protein. The data contain 450,000 to 600,000 distinct CDR3 sequences, approximately 11% of them singletons. The clonotype comes from a human donor in good health (CMV status not recorded). Some clones in this sample may be carry-over from other donors' samples. What was sequenced was PBMCs. The rearrangement links TRBV11-2 to TRBJ1-6; no definite D call. CDR3 sequence (DNA): TGTGCCAGCAGCTCCGGCCAGGTGATCTATAATTCACCCCTCCACTTT. Residues: CASSSGQVIYNSPLHF.